The clone carrying this TCR beta chain appeared many times. These data come from a study of regulatory T cells in long-lasting Graves disease. Specified time point: persistent/refractory GD, antithyroid drugs over 5 years with positive TRAb. From PBMCs, RNA was extracted and then used to make the TCR library. Trimming took 0 bases from V and 5 from J; bases not matched to a gene: 5. The CDR3 loop spans 14 amino acids. The germline gives CDR1 GTSNPN, CDR2 SVGIG (reference sequence). CDR3-region Arm-PCR and iRepertoire HTBI primers produced the TCR beta libraries. MiXCR, applied by TCRdb to the multiplex PCR reads, yields one record per CDR3 protein. This sample has hundreds of thousands of distinct CDR3 sequences, with about 19% found just once.

Material: peripheral blood mononuclear cells (PBMCs), obtained when the disease was refractory, from a patient treated with antithyroid drugs. The origin of this receptor is a female donor with Graves disease. V usage is TRBV30 and J usage is TRBJ2-5; 8 bases agree with TRBD1. CDR3 sequence (DNA): TGTGCCTGGAGTGTTGGACAGGGCAGGGAGACCCAGTACTTC. Its protein is CAWSVGQGRETQYF.